The sequence of this T cell receptor beta chain was determined in a study of T cells after yellow fever vaccination. Germline-derived CDR1 and CDR2 are LGHDT and YNNKEL (reference sequence). The CDR3 totals 12 residues. Trimming shortened V by 2 bases and J by 6 bases, and 6 bases separated the two germline ends. This clonotype was recorded a few times. A single record per CDR3 protein comes from TCRdb applying MiXCR to the 5' RACE reads. Of some 260,000 distinct CDR3 sequences in the sample, roughly 5.2% were seen once. The chain uses TRBV3-1 and TRBJ2-3, with D uncertain. The receptor was derived from a man aged 18 to 29 who received the YFV17D yellow fever vaccine. Sample: CD4+ T cells sorted from PBMCs, taken on the day of the yellow fever booster vaccination. CDR3 sequence reads: CASSQTRDTQYF. The CDR3 DNA is TGTGCCAGCAGCCAAACGAGGGATACGCAGTATTTT.